These 27 T cell receptor beta chains originate from one sample sequenced in a study of CD8+ T cells in alopecia areata. The sequencing template was cDNA reverse transcribed from extracted RNA. The repertoire was sequenced with immunoSEQ multiplex PCR; TCRdb's copy has only in-frame clones and lacks some. Of roughly 32,000 clones listed, less than 75% are singletons. The sequencing input was NKG2D-high CD8+ T cells sorted from blood. Receptors originate from a human donor with alopecia areata.

V and J are TRBV6-5 and TRBJ2-5; possible D gene TRBD2, 6 bases. Germline V gene sequence: CDR1 MNHEY, CDR2 SVGAGI. CDR3 length: 13 amino acids. V lost 0 bases to trimming and J lost 5 bases, with 7 bases between them. Here the CDR3 reads CASSYSGGETQYF. Written as DNA, the CDR3 is TGTGCCAGCAGTTACTCTGGGGGGGAGACCCAGTACTTC.

The chain carries TRBV29-1 and TRBJ1-2; TRBD1 agrees at 10 bases. The CDR3 is 16 residues long. The germline CDR1 and CDR2 sequences are SQVTM and ANQGSEA. Trimming took 0 bases from V and 6 from J; bases not matched to a gene: 10. The CDR3 protein is CSVEEEDRGMPNGYTF. In nucleotides, the CDR3 is TGCAGCGTTGAAGAGGAGGACAGGGGGATGCCCAATGGCTACACCTTC. Full variable domain (outside the CDR3, taken from reference TRBV29-1 and TRBJ1-2): SAVISQKPSRDICQRGTSLTIQCQVDSQVTMMFWYRQQPGQSLTLIATANQGSEATYESGFVIDKFPISRPNLTFSTLTVSNMSPEDSSIYLCSVEEEDRGMPNGYTFGSGTRLTVV.

The chain employs TRBV7-9 and TRBJ2-7; perhaps TRBD1 as D (6 bases). The CDR3 sequence is 15 residues long. Trimming took off 5 bases at V and 5 bases at J, with 19 bases between the two ends. Germline V lookup: CDR1 SEHNR, CDR2 FQNEAQ (reference sequence). The CDR3 loop is CASSRNPGHPDEQYF. The DNA for the CDR3 is TGTGCCAGCAGCCGGAATCCGGGACATCCAGACGAGCAGTACTTC.

The chain links TRBV6-1 to TRBJ1-5; D may be TRBD1 (6 bases). Germline CDR1 MNHNS, CDR2 SASEGT. Trimming left V 3 bases short and J 3 bases short, with 12 bases between. The CDR3 totals 15 residues. The CDR3 region is CASSEMGHDNQPQHF. CDR3 coding DNA: TGTGCCAGCAGTGAGATGGGACACGACAATCAGCCCCAGCATTTT.

The genes are TRBV25-1 and TRBJ1-4; D ambiguous. The germline V gene has CDR1 MGHDK and CDR2 SYGVNS. V lost 3 bases and J lost 8, with 7 bases in between. This CDR3 is built from 12 residues. For the CDR3, the DNA is TGTGCCAGCAGTGATCTGACCGAAAAACTGTTTTTT. It codes for CASSDLTEKLFF.

The genes are TRBV5-4 and TRBJ2-1; D might be TRBD2 (6 bases). The CDR3 length is 12 residues. Germline V lookup: CDR1 SGHNT, CDR2 YYREEE (reference sequence). Trimming shortened V by 4 bases and J by 9 bases, and 11 bases separated the two germline ends. CDR3 nucleotide sequence: TGTGCCAGCAGCGGGAGCGGGTTTGAGCAGTTCTTC. Translating it yields CASSGSGFEQFF.

The chain carries TRBV27 and TRBJ2-1, with TRBD1 matching 7 bases. Germline V lookup: CDR1 MNHEY, CDR2 SMNVEV (reference sequence). The length of the CDR3 is 15 residues. V shed 5 bases, J shed 6 bases, and the junction held 10 bases outside the gene matches. The CDR3 DNA sequence: TGTGCCAGCAGTACAGCAGCGACAGGGCGCAATGAGCAGTTCTTC. Its protein is CASSTAATGRNEQFF.

This clone was seen once. The chain recombines TRBV19 with TRBJ2-3, with D unclear. V was cut by 6 bases and J by 6 bases, with 19 bases left in between. The germline V gene encodes CDR1 LNHDA and CDR2 SQIVND (reference sequence). The CDR3 covers 15 residues. The CDR3 here is CASRAVLSSTDTQYF. The CDR3 DNA reads TGTGCCAGTAGGGCAGTTTTGAGTTCTACGGATACGCAGTATTTT.

The chain employs TRBV15 and TRBJ2-2; 9 nucleotides align to TRBD1. Trimming took 5 bases from V and 1 from J; bases not matched to a gene: 5. Germline lookup yields CDR1 LNHNV and CDR2 YYDKDF (reference sequence). CDR3 size: 16 residues. CDR3 DNA: TGTGCCACCAGCGGAAACAGGGGGCTGAACACCGGGGAGCTGTTTTTT. This codes for CATSGNRGLNTGELFF.

This clone was counted a few times. No DNA is shown, since the ends of the CDR3 on it are uncertain; the CDR3 is the one TCRdb lists. This chain links TRBV11-2 with TRBJ2-1. Germline V gives CDR1 SGHAT, CDR2 FQNNGV. Inclusive of both ends, the CDR3 amounts to 13 amino acids. CDR3 region: CASSLLSWNEQFF.

V usage is TRBV27 and J usage is TRBJ2-2; no firm D call. The germline gives CDR1 MNHEY, CDR2 SMNVEV (reference sequence). The germline V and J ends were trimmed by 10 bases and 2 bases, with 14 bases remaining between them. The CDR3 spans 14 residues. The CDR3 DNA sequence: TGTGCCACTACTATTGCCGTTAACACCGGGGAGCTGTTTTTT. This sequence encodes CATTIAVNTGELFF.

This chain links TRBV29-1 with TRBJ2-7; the D gene could be TRBD1 or TRBD2 (5 bases each). The CDR3 covers 14 residues. Germline values: CDR1 SQVTM, CDR2 ANQGSEA. The V gene lost 4 bases and the J gene lost 2 bases, with 15 bases spanning the gap. CDR3 in DNA: TGCAGCGTTGCTGGGGACGTCAAGGCCTACGAGCAGTACTTC. Translation gives CSVAGDVKAYEQYF.

The rearrangement joins TRBV29-1 to TRBJ2-1; D not resolved. V lost 3 bases and J 10 bases, leaving 22 bases between the germline ends. The CDR3 is made up of 15 amino acids. Germline-derived CDR1 and CDR2 are SQVTM and ANQGSEA. CDR3 in amino acids: CSVDVTGAPGVEQFF. CDR3 in DNA: TGCAGCGTTGATGTTACGGGCGCTCCTGGGGTCGAGCAGTTCTTC.

This clone was seen more than once but under ten times. The chain employs TRBV4-3 and TRBJ2-2; D is tentatively TRBD1 or TRBD2 (6 bases each). Trimming took 3 bases from V and 1 from J, leaving 12 bases between them. Germline V gene data show CDR1 as LGHNA and CDR2 as YSLEER. The CDR3 has 16 amino acids. The chain's CDR3 is CASSQFGGLNTGELFF. The CDR3, as DNA: TGCGCCAGCAGCCAGTTTGGGGGGCTGAACACCGGGGAGCTGTTTTTT.

This clone has only one observation. The junction departs from germline at one end; a sequencing error may be responsible. This chain joins TRBV6-1 and TRBJ1-1, with a tentative D call TRBD1 (6 bases). This CDR3 contains 14 residues. Germline assignment: CDR1 MNHNS and CDR2 SASEGT. CDR3 residues: CASSPGAMNTEASF. In nucleotides, the CDR3 is TGTGCCAGCAGCCCAGGGGCTATGAACACTGAAGCTTCCTTT.

For the CDR3, the DNA is TGTGCCAGCAGCTTGGCCAGTAGCGGGGGCTTCTACGAGCAGTACTTC. Amino acids: CASSLASSGGFYEQYF. J is TRBJ2-7 and V is TRBV5-4; 9 nucleotides match TRBD2. Trimming cost V 0 bases and J 3 bases; bases outside gene matches: 7. Germline lookup yields CDR1 SGHNT and CDR2 YYREEE (reference sequence). The CDR3 has 16 residues.

In its sample, this clone was seen a few times. V is TRBV2 and J is TRBJ2-1, with 8 bases fitting TRBD1. The CDR3 length is 16 residues. V shed 2 bases, J shed 8 bases, and the junction held 11 bases outside the gene matches. Germline values: CDR1 SNHLY, CDR2 FYNNEI. The CDR3 region has the DNA TGTGCCAGCAGTGAATTTGGGCAGGGGGCTCGGCATGAGCAGTTCTTC. Its translation: CASSEFGQGARHEQFF.

The chain is built from TRBV25-1 and TRBJ1-1; tentative D call: TRBD1 (6 bases). Germline assignment: CDR1 MGHDK and CDR2 SYGVNS. CDR3 length equals 15 residues. Trimming took off 5 bases at V and 1 base at J, with 14 bases between the two ends. The CDR3 reads CASSSLLGANTEAFF. The DNA for the CDR3 is TGTGCCAGCAGTTCCCTTCTGGGGGCGAACACTGAAGCTTTCTTT.

In this sample, this clone turned up a few times. The chain's CDR3 is CASSPWTSGGRYEQYF. In DNA, the CDR3 is TGTGCCAGCAGCCCCTGGACTAGCGGGGGGCGGTACGAGCAGTACTTC. The chain recombines TRBV7-2 with TRBJ2-7, with TRBD2 matching over 14 bases. The CDR3 is 16 amino acids. Germline V lookup: CDR1 SGHTA, CDR2 FQGNSA. The ends lost 5 bases at V and 4 bases at J; junction bases unmatched: 7.

The chain uses TRBV25-1 and TRBJ2-7; maybe TRBD1 (6 bases). CDR1 and CDR2 (germline): MGHDK, SYGVNS. The CDR3 runs 16 residues. V lost 0 bases and J 0 bases, leaving 12 bases between the germline ends. Written as DNA, the CDR3 is TGTGCCAGCAGTGAATACACAGGGTTGGACTCCTACGAGCAGTACTTC. It codes for CASSEYTGLDSYEQYF.

This clone was detected a few times. The chain links TRBV29-1 to TRBJ2-7, with a possible D match to TRBD1 (5 bases). The CDR3 has 12 residues. Trimming removed 4 bases at V and 3 bases at J, with 10 bases between. Germline V gene data show CDR1 as SQVTM and CDR2 as ANQGSEA. The CDR3 is CSVGAGIYEQYF. The DNA for the CDR3 is TGCAGCGTTGGGGCAGGGATCTACGAGCAGTACTTC.

V gene TRBV28 combines with J gene TRBJ1-4; 9 bases are a match to TRBD1. The CDR3 loop spans 14 amino acids. After removal of 8 bases from V and 8 bases from J, the junction contained 9 bases not matched to a gene. From germline, CDR1 is MDHEN and CDR2 SYDVKM. The chain's CDR3 is CASWTGTGMEKLFF. CDR3 DNA sequence: TGTGCCAGCTGGACCGGGACAGGGATGGAAAAACTGTTTTTT.

The V and J genes are TRBV19 and TRBJ2-5; 12 nucleotides agree with TRBD2. Germline CDR1 is LNHDA and CDR2 is SQIVND (reference sequence). V was pared by 5 bases and J by 5 bases, with 6 bases of the junction left unmatched. This CDR3 is built from 15 residues. CDR3 sequence: CASSPLAGGLETQYF. In DNA, the CDR3 is TGTGCCAGTAGTCCTCTAGCGGGGGGGCTGGAGACCCAGTACTTC.

CDR3 nucleotide sequence: TGCGCCAGCAGTTCACATCTTAGCGGGAGGAGCTCCTACGAGCAGTACTTC. Amino acid sequence: CASSSHLSGRSSYEQYF. The chain carries TRBV5-1 and TRBJ2-7, with 10 bases identical to TRBD2. Germline CDR1 SGHRS, CDR2 YFSETQ. V was pared by 5 bases and J by 0 bases, with 11 bases of the junction left unmatched. This CDR3 has 17 amino acids.

The chain couples TRBV5-1 to TRBJ2-7; 7 nucleotides agree with TRBD1. V dropped 0 bases and J dropped 5; count of bases not matched to a gene: 5. CDR1 is SGHRS, CDR2 YFSETQ, per germline. This CDR3 is 14 amino acids long. Here the CDR3 DNA reads TGCGCCAGCAGCTTGGTCGACAGGGAACACGAGCAGTACTTC. Protein: CASSLVDREHEQYF.

This clone has just a few counts. The chain is built from TRBV2 and TRBJ2-1, with TRBD2 matching over 9 bases. This CDR3 contains 16 residues. Germline V gene lookup returns CDR1 SNHLY and CDR2 FYNNEI. With V trimmed by 7 bases and J by 6 bases, 13 bases remained unmatched. The CDR3: CASNLAGLIQFNEQFF. CDR3 coding DNA: TGTGCCAGCAATCTAGCGGGGTTGATACAGTTCAATGAGCAGTTCTTC.

Only a few counts were recorded for this clone. Other nucleotide sequences in the sample specify the same CDR3. The chain joins TRBV27 to TRBJ2-1; D not certain. The germline V gene encodes CDR1 MNHEY and CDR2 SMNVEV (reference sequence). The germline V and J ends were trimmed by 3 bases and 3 bases, with 6 bases remaining between them. The CDR3 extends over 13 amino acids. This CDR3 is CASSLDHYNEQFF. The CDR3 bases are TGTGCCAGCAGTTTGGACCACTACAATGAGCAGTTCTTC.